The rows below give T cell receptor beta chains drawn from one sample of a study of radiation and T cells in renal cell carcinoma. Sequenced by immunoSEQ multiplex PCR; TCRdb stores in-frame clones only, minus some. The sample holds about 150,000 clones, around 90% seen once. The source material was blood, sampled from a patient whose treatment included radiotherapy and nephrectomy. All receptors derive from a woman between 50 and 59 years old with renal cell carcinoma. CDR3s include the opening cysteine and the closing phenylalanine or tryptophan. A D gene is named only where the DNA matches it firmly. The size entry is marked missing in some rows and otherwise reads once, few, many or a size class.

>TRBV19|TRBJ2-7|once|.
CASSIQGSSYEQYF
TGTGCCAGTAGTATCCAGGGGAGCTCCTACGAGCAGTACTTC
>TRBV19|TRBJ1-5|.|TRBD1
CASDGWGQGGGSNQPQHF
TGTGCCAGCGACGGGTGGGGACAGGGTGGAGGTAGCAATCAGCCCCAGCATTTT
>TRBV5-4|TRBJ2-7|once|TRBD2
CASSSALGLEVYEQYF
TGTGCCAGCAGCTCCGCTCTAGGACTAGAGGTTTACGAGCAGTACTTC
>TRBV7-9|TRBJ2-7|.|.
CASSLVGPEEQYF
TGTGCCAGCAGCTTAGTGGGTCCGGAAGAGCAGTACTTC
>TRBV4-1|TRBJ1-5|.|TRBD1
CASSQDEGASSSQHF
TGCGCCAGCAGCCAAGACGAGGGGGCGTCCTCTTCCCAGCATTTT
>TRBV6-6|TRBJ2-4|.|.
CASSPSYDSIQYF
TGTGCCAGCAGCCCCTCATACGACAGCATTCAGTACTTC
>TRBV6-5|TRBJ1-2|once|.
CASRQESGYTF
TGTGCCAGCAGACAGGAGTCTGGCTACACCTTC
>TRBV5-4|TRBJ2-2|.|TRBD1
CASSSFGTGYTGELFF
TGTGCCAGCAGCTCTTTCGGGACAGGATACACCGGGGAGCTGTTTTTT
>TRBV5-5|TRBJ2-6|.|TRBD2
CASSPLLGGTGANVLTF
TGTGCCAGCAGCCCCTTGCTCGGGGGGACTGGGGCCAACGTCCTGACTTTC
>TRBV4-3|TRBJ2-3|.|TRBD2
CASSQDMSGVDTQYF
TGCGCCAGCAGCCAAGATATGAGCGGGGTTGATACGCAGTATTTT
>TRBV7-6|TRBJ2-7|.|TRBD2
CASSARTSGGYEQYF
TGTGCCAGCAGCGCAAGGACTAGCGGGGGTTACGAGCAGTACTTC
>TRBV9|TRBJ2-7|once|TRBD1
CASSVGTGGFDEQYF
TGTGCCAGCAGCGTAGGGACAGGGGGCTTTGACGAGCAGTACTTC
>TRBV2|TRBJ1-5|once|TRBD1
CASRQQGKWQPQHF
TGTGCCAGCCGTCAACAGGGGAAATGGCAGCCCCAGCATTTT
>TRBV7-7|TRBJ2-5|.|TRBD1
CASSSNRGRDETQYF
TGTGCTAGCAGCTCCAACAGGGGTAGGGATGAGACCCAGTACTTC
>TRBV4-3|TRBJ2-3|.|TRBD2
CASSQETSADTQYF
TGCGCCAGCAGCCAGGAAACTAGCGCAGATACGCAGTATTTT
>TRBV7-7|TRBJ2-5|.|TRBD1
CASSPGTGGQTQYF
TGTGCTAGCAGCCCCGGGACAGGGGGGCAGACCCAGTACTTC
>TRBV15|TRBJ1-6|.|.
CATSREVGNNSPLHF
TGTGCCACCAGCAGAGAGGTGGGGAATAATTCACCCCTCCACTTT
>TRBV20-1|TRBJ2-5|.|.
CSATGGETQYF
TGCAGTGCTACTGGCGGGGAGACCCAGTACTTC
>TRBV6-4|TRBJ1-5|.|.
CASSDSWRAQHF
TGTGCCAGCAGTGACTCTTGGAGGGCCCAGCATTTT
>TRBV7-8|TRBJ1-2|.|.
CASSPWLELDYGYTF
TGTGCCAGCAGCCCCTGGTTAGAATTGGACTATGGCTACACCTTC
>TRBV7-6|TRBJ1-1|.|.
CASSLSGEWRNTEAFF
TGTGCCAGCAGCTTAAGCGGGGAATGGAGGAACACTGAAGCTTTCTTT
>TRBV30|TRBJ1-3|.|.
CAWTASSGNTIYF
TGTGCCTGGACAGCAAGCTCTGGAAACACCATATATTTT
>TRBV6-5|TRBJ2-7|.|.
CASKLQGSYEQYF
TGTGCCAGTAAACTTCAGGGCTCCTACGAGCAGTACTTC
>TRBV19|TRBJ1-2|.|TRBD1
CASSMEGQAYGYTF
TGTGCCAGTAGTATGGAGGGACAGGCCTATGGCTACACCTTC
>TRBV2|TRBJ1-2|.|.
CASIFAGGYGYTF
TGTGCCAGCATCTTCGCGGGGGGCTATGGCTACACCTTC
>TRBV11-2|TRBJ1-4|.|.
CASSPLQGTNEKLFF
TGTGCCAGCAGCCCGCTCCAGGGGACTAATGAAAAACTGTTTTTT
>TRBV19|TRBJ1-1|.|.
CASSTRGDTEAFF
TGTGCCAGTAGTACCAGGGGAGACACTGAAGCTTTCTTT
>TRBV7-9|TRBJ2-5|.|TRBD2
CASSEGLAGATETQYF
TGTGCCAGCAGCGAGGGACTAGCGGGGGCGACGGAGACCCAGTACTTC